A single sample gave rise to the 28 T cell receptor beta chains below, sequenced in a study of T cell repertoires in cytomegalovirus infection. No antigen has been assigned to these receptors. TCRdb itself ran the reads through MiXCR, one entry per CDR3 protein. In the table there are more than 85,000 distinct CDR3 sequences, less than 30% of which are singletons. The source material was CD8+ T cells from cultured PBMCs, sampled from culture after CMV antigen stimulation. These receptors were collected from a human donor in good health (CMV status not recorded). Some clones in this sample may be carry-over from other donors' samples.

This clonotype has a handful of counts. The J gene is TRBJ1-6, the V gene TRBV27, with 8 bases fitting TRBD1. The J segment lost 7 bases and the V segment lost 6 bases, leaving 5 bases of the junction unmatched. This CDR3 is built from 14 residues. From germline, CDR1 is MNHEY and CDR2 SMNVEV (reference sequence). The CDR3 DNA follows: TGTGCCAGCAGATGGACAGGGAAAAATTCACCCCTCCACTTT. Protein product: CASRWTGKNSPLHF.

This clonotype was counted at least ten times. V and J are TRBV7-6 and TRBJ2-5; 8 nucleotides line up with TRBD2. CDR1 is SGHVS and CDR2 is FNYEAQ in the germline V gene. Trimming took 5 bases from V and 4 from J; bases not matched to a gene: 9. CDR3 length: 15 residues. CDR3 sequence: CASSLSGGQGETQYF. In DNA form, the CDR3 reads TGTGCCAGCAGCCTTTCGGGGGGGCAGGGAGAGACCCAGTACTTC.

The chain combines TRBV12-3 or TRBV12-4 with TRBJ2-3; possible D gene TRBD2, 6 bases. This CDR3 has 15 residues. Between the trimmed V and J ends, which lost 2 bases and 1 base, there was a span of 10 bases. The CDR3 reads CASSLSGLRTDTQYF. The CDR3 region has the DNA TGTGCCAGCAGTTTATCGGGACTGCGCACAGATACGCAGTATTTT.

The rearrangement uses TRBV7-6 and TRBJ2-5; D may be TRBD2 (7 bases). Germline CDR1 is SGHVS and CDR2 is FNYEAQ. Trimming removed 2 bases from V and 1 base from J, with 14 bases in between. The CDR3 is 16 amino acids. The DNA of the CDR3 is TGTGCCAGCAGCTTATTCTCGCGGGGGCCCCAAGAGACCCAGTACTTC. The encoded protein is CASSLFSRGPQETQYF.

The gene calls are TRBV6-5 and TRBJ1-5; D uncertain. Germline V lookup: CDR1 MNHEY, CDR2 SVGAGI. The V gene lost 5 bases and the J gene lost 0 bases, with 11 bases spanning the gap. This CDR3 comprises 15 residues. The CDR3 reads CASSEQSYSNQPQHF. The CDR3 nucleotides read TGTGCCAGCAGTGAACAGAGTTATAGCAATCAGCCCCAGCATTTT.

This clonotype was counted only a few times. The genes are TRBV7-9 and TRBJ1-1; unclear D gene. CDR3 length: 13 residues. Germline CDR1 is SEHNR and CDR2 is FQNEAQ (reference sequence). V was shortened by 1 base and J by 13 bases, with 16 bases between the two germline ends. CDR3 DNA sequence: TGTGCCAGCAGCTTAGGTCTTCCCGCTGCTTTTTTCTTT. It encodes CASSLGLPAAFFF.

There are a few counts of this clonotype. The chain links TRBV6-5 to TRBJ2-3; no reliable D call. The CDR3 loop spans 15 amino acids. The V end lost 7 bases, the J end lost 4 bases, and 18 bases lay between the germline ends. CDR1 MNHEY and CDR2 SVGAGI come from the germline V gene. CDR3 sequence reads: CASNPRPRAPDTQYF. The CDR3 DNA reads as TGTGCCAGCAATCCACGGCCCCGGGCGCCAGATACGCAGTATTTT.

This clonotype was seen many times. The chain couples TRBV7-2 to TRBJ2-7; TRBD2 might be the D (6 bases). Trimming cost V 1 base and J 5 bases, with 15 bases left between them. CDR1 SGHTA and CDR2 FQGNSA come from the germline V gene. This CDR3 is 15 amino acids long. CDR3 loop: CASSLGGVIVNEQYF. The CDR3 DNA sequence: TGTGCCAGCAGCTTAGGGGGGGTAATAGTCAACGAGCAGTACTTC. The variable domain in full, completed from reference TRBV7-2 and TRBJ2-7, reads GAGVSQSPSNKVTEKGKDVELRCDPISGHTALYWYRQSLGQGLEFLIYFQGNSAPDKSGLPSDRFSAERTGGSVSTLTIQRTQQEDSAVYLCASSLGGVIVNEQYFGPGTRLTVT.

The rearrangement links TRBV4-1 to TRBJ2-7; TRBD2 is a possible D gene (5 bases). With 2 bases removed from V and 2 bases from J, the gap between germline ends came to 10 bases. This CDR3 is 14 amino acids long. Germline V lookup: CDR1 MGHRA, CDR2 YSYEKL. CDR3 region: CASSQQEEAYEQYF. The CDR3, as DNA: TGCGCCAGCAGCCAACAAGAGGAGGCCTACGAGCAGTACTTC.

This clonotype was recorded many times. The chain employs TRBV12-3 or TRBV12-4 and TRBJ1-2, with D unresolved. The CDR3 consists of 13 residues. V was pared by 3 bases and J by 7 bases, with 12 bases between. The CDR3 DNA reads TGTGCCAGCAGTTTTCTCCCTGGGGTTGGCTACACCTTC. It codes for CASSFLPGVGYTF.

CDR3 sequence reads: CASSADPGQGGTEAFF. Written as DNA, the CDR3 is TGTGCCAGCAGTGCCGACCCGGGACAGGGGGGCACTGAAGCTTTCTTT. This sequence joins TRBV6-1 and TRBJ1-1; 11 bases fit TRBD1. The germline V gene has CDR1 MNHNS and CDR2 SASEGT. Unmatched junction bases numbered 8, after V lost 4 bases and J lost 4 bases. This CDR3 comprises 16 residues.

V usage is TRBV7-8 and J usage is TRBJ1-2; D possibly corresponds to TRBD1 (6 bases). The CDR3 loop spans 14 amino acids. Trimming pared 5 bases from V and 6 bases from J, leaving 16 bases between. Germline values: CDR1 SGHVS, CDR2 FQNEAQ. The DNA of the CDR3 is TGTGCCAGCAGCCTCTCCCAGGGGCCTAATGGCTACACCTTC. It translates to CASSLSQGPNGYTF.

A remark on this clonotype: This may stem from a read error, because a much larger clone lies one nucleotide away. CDR3 nucleotide sequence: TGTGTCAGCAGCCAGGGACTAGGTGCGACAGATACGCAGTATTTT. Its protein is CVSSQGLGATDTQYF. The chain employs TRBV7-6 and TRBJ2-3; 8 bases align to TRBD2. The CDR3 is 15 residues long. Germline V gene sequence: CDR1 SGHVS, CDR2 FNYEAQ.

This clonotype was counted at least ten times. CDR3 protein: CASSPYPKREWSNYGYTF. For the CDR3, the DNA is TGTGCCAGCAGCCCATACCCAAAGAGGGAATGGTCTAACTATGGCTACACCTTC. The chain joins TRBV7-2 to TRBJ1-2; D is ambiguous. Germline V lookup: CDR1 SGHTA, CDR2 FQGNSA. Trimming left V 5 bases short and J 0 bases short, with 22 bases between. There are 18 residues in the CDR3. Full variable domain (outside the CDR3, taken from reference TRBV7-2 and TRBJ1-2): GAGVSQSPSNKVTEKGKDVELRCDPISGHTALYWYRQSLGQGLEFLIYFQGNSAPDKSGLPSDRFSAERTGGSVSTLTIQRTQQEDSAVYLCASSPYPKREWSNYGYTFGSGTRLTVV.

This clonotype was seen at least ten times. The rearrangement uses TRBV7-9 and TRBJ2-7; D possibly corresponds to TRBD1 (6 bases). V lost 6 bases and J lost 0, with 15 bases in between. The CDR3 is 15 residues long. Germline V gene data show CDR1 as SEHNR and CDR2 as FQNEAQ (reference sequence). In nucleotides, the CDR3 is TGTGCCAGCAGACCCCCAGGGGCCAGCTCCTACGAGCAGTACTTC. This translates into CASRPPGASSYEQYF. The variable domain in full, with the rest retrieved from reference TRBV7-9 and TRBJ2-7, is DTGVSQNPRHKITKRGQNVTFRCDPISEHNRLYWYRQTLGQGPEFLTYFQNEAQLEKSRLLSDRFSAERPKGSFSTLEIQRTEQGDSAMYLCASRPPGASSYEQYFGPGTRLTVT.

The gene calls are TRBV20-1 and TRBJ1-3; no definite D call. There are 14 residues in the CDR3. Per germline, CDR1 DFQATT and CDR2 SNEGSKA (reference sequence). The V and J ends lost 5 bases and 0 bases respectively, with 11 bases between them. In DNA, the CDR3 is TGCAGTGCTTTCCCGGGGAGCTCTGGAAACACCATATATTTT. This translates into CSAFPGSSGNTIYF.

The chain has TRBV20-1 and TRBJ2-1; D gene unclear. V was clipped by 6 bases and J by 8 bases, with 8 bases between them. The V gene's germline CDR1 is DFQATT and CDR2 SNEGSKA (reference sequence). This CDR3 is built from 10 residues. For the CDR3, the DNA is TGCAGTGCCAGGTACGATGAGCAGTTCTTC. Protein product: CSARYDEQFF.

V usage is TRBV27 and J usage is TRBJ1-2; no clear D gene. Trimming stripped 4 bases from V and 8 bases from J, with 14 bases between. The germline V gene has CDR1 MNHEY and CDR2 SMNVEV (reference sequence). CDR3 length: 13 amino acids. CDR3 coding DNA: TGTGCCAGCAGTTCCTTTAGGGAAAAAGGCTACACCTTC. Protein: CASSSFREKGYTF.

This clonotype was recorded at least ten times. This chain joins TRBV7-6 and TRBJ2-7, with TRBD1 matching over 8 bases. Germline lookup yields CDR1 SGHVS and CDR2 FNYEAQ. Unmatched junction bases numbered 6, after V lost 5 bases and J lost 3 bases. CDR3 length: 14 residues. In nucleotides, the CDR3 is TGTGCCAGCAGCCCCCCGGGACAGGACTACGAGCAGTACTTC. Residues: CASSPPGQDYEQYF. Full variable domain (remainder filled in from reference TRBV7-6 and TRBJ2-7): GAGVSQSPRYKVTKRGQDVALRCDPISGHVSLYWYRQALGQGPEFLTYFNYEAQQDKSGLPNDRFSAERPEGSISTLTIQRTEQRDSAMYRCASSPPGQDYEQYFGPGTRLTVT.

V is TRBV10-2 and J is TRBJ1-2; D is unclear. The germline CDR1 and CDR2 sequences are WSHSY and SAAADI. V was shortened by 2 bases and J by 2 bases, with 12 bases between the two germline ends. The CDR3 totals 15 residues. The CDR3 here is CASSETRNTNYGYTF. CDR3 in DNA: TGCGCCAGCAGTGAGACCCGGAACACGAACTATGGCTACACCTTC.

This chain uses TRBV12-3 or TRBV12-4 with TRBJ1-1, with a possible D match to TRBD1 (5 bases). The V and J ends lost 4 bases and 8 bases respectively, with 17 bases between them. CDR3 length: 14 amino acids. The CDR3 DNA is TGTGCCAGCAGTTCCGGGGGGGGAGGGAGAGAAGCTTTCTTT. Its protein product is CASSSGGGGREAFF.

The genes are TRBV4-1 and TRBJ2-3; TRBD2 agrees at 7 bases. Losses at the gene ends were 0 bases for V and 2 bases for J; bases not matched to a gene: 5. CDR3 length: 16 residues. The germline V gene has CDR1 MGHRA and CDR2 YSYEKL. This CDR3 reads CASSQDWGGITDTQYF. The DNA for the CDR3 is TGCGCCAGCAGCCAAGATTGGGGGGGGATCACAGATACGCAGTATTTT.

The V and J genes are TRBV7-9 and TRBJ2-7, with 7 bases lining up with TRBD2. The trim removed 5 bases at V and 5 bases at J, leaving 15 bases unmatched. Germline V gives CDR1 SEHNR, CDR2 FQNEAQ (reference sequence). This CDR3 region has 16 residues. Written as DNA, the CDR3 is TGTGCCAGCAGCGGACTAGAGTGGACGGAGCGGAACGAGCAGTACTTC. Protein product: CASSGLEWTERNEQYF.

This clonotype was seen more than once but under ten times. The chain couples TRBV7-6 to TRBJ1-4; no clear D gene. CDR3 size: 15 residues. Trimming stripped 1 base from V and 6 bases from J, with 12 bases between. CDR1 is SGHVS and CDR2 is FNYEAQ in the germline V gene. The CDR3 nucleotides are TGTGCCAGCAGCTTAGTATCGGGGATTGATGAAAAACTGTTTTTT. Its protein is CASSLVSGIDEKLFF.

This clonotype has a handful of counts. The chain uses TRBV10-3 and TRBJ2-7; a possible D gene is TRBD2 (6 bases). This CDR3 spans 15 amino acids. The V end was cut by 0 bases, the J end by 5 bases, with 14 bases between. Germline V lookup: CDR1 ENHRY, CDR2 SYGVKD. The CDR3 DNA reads TGTGCCATCAGTGAGTCGCGGACTACCGGCCACGAGCAGTACTTC. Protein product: CAISESRTTGHEQYF.

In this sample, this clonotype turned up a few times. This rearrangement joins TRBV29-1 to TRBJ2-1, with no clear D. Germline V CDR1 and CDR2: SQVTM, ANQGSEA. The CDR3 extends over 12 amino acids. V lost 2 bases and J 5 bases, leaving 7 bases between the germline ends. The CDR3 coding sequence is TGCAGCGTTGAATCTGGGAACAATGAGCAGTTCTTC. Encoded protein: CSVESGNNEQFF.

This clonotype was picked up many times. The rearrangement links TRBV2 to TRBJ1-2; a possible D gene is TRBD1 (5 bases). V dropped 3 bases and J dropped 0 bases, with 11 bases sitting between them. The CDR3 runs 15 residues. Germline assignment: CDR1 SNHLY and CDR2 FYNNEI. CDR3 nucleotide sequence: TGTGCCAGCAGTGAGGAGACAGCCGCTAACTATGGCTACACCTTC. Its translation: CASSEETAANYGYTF.

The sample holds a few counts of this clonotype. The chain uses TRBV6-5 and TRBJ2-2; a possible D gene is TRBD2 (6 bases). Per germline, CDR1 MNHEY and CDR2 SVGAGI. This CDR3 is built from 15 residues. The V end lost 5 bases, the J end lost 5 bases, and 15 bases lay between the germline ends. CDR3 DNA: TGTGCCAGCAGTACCCCGGGAGCCGGGACCGGGGAGCTGTTTTTT. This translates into CASSTPGAGTGELFF.